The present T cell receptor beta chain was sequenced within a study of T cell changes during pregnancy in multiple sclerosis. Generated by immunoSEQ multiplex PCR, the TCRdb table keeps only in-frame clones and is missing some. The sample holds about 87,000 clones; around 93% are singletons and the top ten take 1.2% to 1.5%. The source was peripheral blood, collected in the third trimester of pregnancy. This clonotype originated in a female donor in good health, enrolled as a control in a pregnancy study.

The CDR3 spells CASSRGTEGQPQHF. Written as DNA, the CDR3 is TGTGCCAGCAGCCGAGGGACAGAGGGACAGCCCCAGCATTTT. The chain is built from TRBV13 and TRBJ1-5; 7 positions agree with TRBD1. This CDR3 contains 14 residues. Losses at the gene ends were 5 bases for V and 7 bases for J; bases not matched to a gene: 8. Germline V gene lookup returns CDR1 PRHDT and CDR2 FYEKMQ (reference sequence).